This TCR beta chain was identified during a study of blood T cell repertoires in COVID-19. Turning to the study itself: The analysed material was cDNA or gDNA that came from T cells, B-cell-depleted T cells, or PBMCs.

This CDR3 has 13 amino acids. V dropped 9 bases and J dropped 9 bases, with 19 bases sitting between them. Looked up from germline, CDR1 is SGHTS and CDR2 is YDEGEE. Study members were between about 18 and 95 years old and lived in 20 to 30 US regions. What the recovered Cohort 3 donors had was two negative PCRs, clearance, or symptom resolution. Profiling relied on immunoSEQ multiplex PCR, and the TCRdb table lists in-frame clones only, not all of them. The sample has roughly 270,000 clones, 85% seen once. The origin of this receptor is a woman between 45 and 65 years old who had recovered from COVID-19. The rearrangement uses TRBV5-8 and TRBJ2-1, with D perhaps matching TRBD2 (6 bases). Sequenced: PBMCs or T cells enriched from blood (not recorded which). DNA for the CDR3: TGTGCCATTAAGCGATTAGCGGATGGTGAGCAGTTCTTC. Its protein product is CAIKRLADGEQFF.